These 13 T cell receptor beta chains were sequenced from one sample in a study of blood T cells in healthy people across ages. Combining a sample-barcoded 5' primer with a J-beta primer mix, a second PCR ran for roughly 7 to 12 cycles. Each CDR3 protein is one row after TCRdb ran MiXCR on the 5' RACE reads. The table lists about 1.7 million distinct CDR3 sequences, roughly 28% of them singletons, with less than 9.5% in the top ten. Sequenced material: blood. All receptors derive from a woman aged 25 to 45 in good health.

V is TRBV9 and J is TRBJ1-2; 8 bases match TRBD1. Trimming removed 3 bases from V and 5 bases from J; junction bases left unmatched: 9. Germline V gene data show CDR1 as SGDLS and CDR2 as YYNGEE. This CDR3 is 15 amino acids long. The CDR3 region has the DNA TGTGCCAGCAGCGCGACAGGGGCCATTTATTATGGCTACACCTTC. Translated: CASSATGAIYYGYTF.

This chain joins TRBV12-3 or TRBV12-4 and TRBJ2-3; D is possibly TRBD2 (6 bases). Trimming removed 6 bases at V and 0 bases at J, with 16 bases between. The CDR3 runs to 16 residues. CDR3 nucleotides: TGTGCCAGCAGGGCGCGGGACGCCCCTAGCACAGATACGCAGTATTTT. Translation: CASRARDAPSTDTQYF.

This clonotype was detected ten times or more. J is TRBJ1-2 and V is TRBV29-1, with D possibly being TRBD1 (5 bases). The CDR3 length is 11 residues. Per the germline V gene, CDR1 is SQVTM and CDR2 is ANQGSEA. V was clipped by 4 bases and J by 8 bases, with 11 bases between them. CDR3 DNA: TGCAGCGTTGGGGGGATTCAAGGCTACACCTTC. It is translated as CSVGGIQGYTF.

The chain is built from TRBV28 and TRBJ2-1, with 12 bases that match TRBD2. The CDR3 length is 14 residues. Germline V CDR1 and CDR2: MDHEN, SYDVKM. Trimming took 10 bases from V and 9 from J; bases not matched to a gene: 10. The CDR3, as DNA: TGTGCCACCGTGACTAGCGGGGGAAGAGTTGAGCAGTTCTTC. This encodes CATVTSGGRVEQFF.

In this sample, this clonotype turned up a few times. The chain carries TRBV3-1 and TRBJ2-1; D unresolved. V lost 3 bases to trimming and J lost 2 bases, with 17 bases between them. This CDR3 has 17 residues. The V gene's germline CDR1 is LGHDT and CDR2 YNNKEL (reference sequence). Here the CDR3 DNA reads TGTGCCAGCAGCCAGGACCGTGGCCCACTGGCCTACAATGAGCAGTTCTTC. Protein sequence: CASSQDRGPLAYNEQFF.

This clonotype was observed a few times. This chain connects TRBV20-1 to TRBJ2-3; possibly TRBD1 for D (6 bases). The CDR3 runs to 14 residues. Germline V lookup: CDR1 DFQATT, CDR2 SNEGSKA (reference sequence). Trimming removed 4 bases from V and 6 bases from J, with 17 bases in between. CDR3 residues: CSAMPRDKLDTQYF. CDR3 in DNA: TGCAGTGCTATGCCCCGGGACAAACTGGATACGCAGTATTTT.

A few counts support this clonotype. The chain employs TRBV12-3 or TRBV12-4 and TRBJ1-1; TRBD1 might be the D (5 bases). The V gene lost 1 base and the J gene lost 7 bases, with 10 bases spanning the gap. The CDR3 runs to 13 residues. The CDR3 loop is CASSLGVTVEAFF. The CDR3, as DNA: TGTGCCAGCAGTTTAGGGGTGACAGTTGAAGCTTTCTTT.

With respect to this clonotype: This may come from a read error, since a much larger clone is one base off. The chain joins TRBV7-8 to TRBJ2-7, with D tentatively TRBD2 (6 bases). Per the germline V gene, CDR1 is SGHVS and CDR2 is FQNEAQ. The CDR3 extends over 15 amino acids. The DNA of the CDR3 is TGTGCCGGCAGCGGGTATAGCGGTCGATCCTACGAGCAGTACTTC. It translates to CAGSGYSGRSYEQYF.

This clonotype was seen ten or more times. This rearrangement joins TRBV24-1 to TRBJ2-3, with 7 nucleotides matching TRBD2. The V and J ends lost 4 bases and 2 bases, in that order; junction bases with no gene match: 8. This CDR3 spans 16 amino acids. CDR1 is KGHDR, CDR2 SFDVKD, per germline. Here the CDR3 DNA reads TGTGCCACCAGTGAGGGAGCGGGAACCTCCACAGATACGCAGTATTTT. Translated, it gives CATSEGAGTSTDTQYF.

This clonotype came up a few times. This chain links TRBV10-2 with TRBJ1-5; D is ambiguous. Germline V gene sequence: CDR1 WSHSY, CDR2 SAAADI. Between the trimmed V and J ends, which lost 0 bases and 4 bases, there was a span of 19 bases. CDR3 length equals 18 residues. In nucleotides, the CDR3 is TGCGCCAGCAGTGAGTCAGCACGGGCAGGTGGCCTAAATCAGCCCCAGCATTTT. Its protein product is CASSESARAGGLNQPQHF.

V usage is TRBV6-5 and J usage is TRBJ2-5, with D perhaps TRBD1 (5 bases). Near its end, the DNA agrees better with TRBJ2-7, so the J call may be wrong. The germline CDR1 and CDR2 sequences are MNHEY and SVGAGI. The CDR3 runs 13 residues. DNA for the CDR3: TGTGCCAGCGGTCTTAGGGGAAAGTGCGAGCAGTACTTC. Protein product: CASGLRGKCEQYF.

The table lists this clonotype with many counts. The V gene is TRBV4-1, the J gene TRBJ1-4; a possible D gene is TRBD1 (5 bases). The CDR3 sequence is 14 residues long. In germline, CDR1 is MGHRA, CDR2 YSYEKL. V lost 8 bases, J lost 7 bases, and 17 bases lay in between. The CDR3 loop is CASDRGGSGEKLFF. CDR3 bases: TGCGCCAGCGACCGGGGGGGGAGCGGTGAAAAACTGTTTTTT.

The chain carries TRBV7-6 and TRBJ2-1; possible D gene TRBD2, 5 bases. Germline loops: CDR1 SGHVS, CDR2 FNYEAQ. The CDR3 consists of 14 residues. V gave up 5 bases and J gave up 7 bases, with 15 bases separating them. CDR3 loop: CASSDLLGGNEQFF. Written as DNA, the CDR3 is TGTGCCAGCAGCGATCTCTTGGGCGGGAATGAGCAGTTCTTC.